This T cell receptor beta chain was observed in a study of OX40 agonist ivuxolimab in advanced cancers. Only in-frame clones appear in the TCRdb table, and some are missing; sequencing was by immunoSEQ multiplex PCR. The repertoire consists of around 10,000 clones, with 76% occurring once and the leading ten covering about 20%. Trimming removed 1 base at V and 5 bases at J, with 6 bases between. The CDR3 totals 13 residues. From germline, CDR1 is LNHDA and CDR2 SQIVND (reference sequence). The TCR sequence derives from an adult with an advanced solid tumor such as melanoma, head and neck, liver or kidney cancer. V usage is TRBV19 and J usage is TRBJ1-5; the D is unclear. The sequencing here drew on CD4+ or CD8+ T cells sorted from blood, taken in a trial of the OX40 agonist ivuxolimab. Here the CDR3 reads CASSIAGHQPQHF. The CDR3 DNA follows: TGTGCCAGTAGTATAGCTGGGCATCAGCCCCAGCATTTT.